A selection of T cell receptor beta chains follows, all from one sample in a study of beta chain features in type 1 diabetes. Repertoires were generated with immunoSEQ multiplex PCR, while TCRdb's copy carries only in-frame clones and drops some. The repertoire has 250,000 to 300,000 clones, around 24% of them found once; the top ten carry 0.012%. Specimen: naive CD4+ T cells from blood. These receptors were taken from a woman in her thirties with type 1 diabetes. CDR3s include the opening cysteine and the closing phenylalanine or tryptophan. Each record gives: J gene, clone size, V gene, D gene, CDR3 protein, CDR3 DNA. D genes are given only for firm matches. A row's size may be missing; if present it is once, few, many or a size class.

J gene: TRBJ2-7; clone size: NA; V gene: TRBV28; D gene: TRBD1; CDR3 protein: CATPGQGNYEQYF; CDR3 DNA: TGTGCCACCCCGGGACAGGGTAACTACGAGCAGTACTTC
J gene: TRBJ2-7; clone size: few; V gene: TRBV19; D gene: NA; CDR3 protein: CASSRGAGPVGEQYF; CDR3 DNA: TGTGCCAGTAGTCGAGGCGCGGGACCGGTGGGCGAGCAGTACTTC
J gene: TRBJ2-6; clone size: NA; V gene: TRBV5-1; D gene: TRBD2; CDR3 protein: CASTRTSGAQDLTF; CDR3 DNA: TGCGCCAGCACCCGGACTAGCGGAGCACAGGACCTGACTTTC
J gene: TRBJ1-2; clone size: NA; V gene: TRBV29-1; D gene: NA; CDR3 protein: CSDPNHSSNYGYTF; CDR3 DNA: TGCAGCGATCCAAACCACAGCTCTAACTATGGCTACACCTTC
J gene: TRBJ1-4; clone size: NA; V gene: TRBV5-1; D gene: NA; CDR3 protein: CASSFVGQSLATNEKLFF; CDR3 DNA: TGCGCCAGCAGCTTTGTCGGACAGAGCCTTGCAACTAATGAAAAACTGTTTTTT
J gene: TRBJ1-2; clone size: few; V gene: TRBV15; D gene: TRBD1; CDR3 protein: CATSRDKGRTGGDYGYTF; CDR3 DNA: TGTGCCACCAGCAGAGATAAAGGGAGGACAGGGGGCGACTATGGCTACACCTTC
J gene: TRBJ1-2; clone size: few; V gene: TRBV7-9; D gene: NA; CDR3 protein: CASSDGQITGYTF; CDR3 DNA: TGTGCCAGCAGCGATGGACAGATAACCGGCTACACCTTC
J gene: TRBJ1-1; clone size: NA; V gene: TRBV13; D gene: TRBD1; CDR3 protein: CASSYDRGGEAFF; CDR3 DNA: TGTGCCAGCAGCTATGACAGGGGCGGTGAAGCTTTCTTT
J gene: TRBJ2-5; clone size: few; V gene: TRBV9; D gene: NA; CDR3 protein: CASSVAAGTQETQYF; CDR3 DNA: TGTGCCAGCAGCGTAGCGGCGGGGACCCAAGAGACCCAGTACTTC
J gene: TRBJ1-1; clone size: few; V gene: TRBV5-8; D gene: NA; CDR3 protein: CASSTRQNTEAFF; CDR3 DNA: TGTGCCAGCAGCACCAGACAGAACACTGAAGCTTTCTTT
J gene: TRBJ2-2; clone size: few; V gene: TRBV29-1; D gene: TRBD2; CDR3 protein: CSVRGGRGIGELFF; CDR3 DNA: TGCAGCGTTCGCGGCGGGAGGGGGATCGGGGAGCTGTTTTTT
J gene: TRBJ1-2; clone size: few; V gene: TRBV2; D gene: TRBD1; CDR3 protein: CASSGRQGFNGYTF; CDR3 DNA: TGTGCCAGCAGCGGGAGACAGGGATTTAATGGCTACACCTTC
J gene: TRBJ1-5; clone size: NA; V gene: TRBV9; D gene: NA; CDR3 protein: CASSVESQGPQHF; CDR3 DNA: TGTGCCAGCAGCGTAGAGAGTCAGGGGCCCCAGCATTTT
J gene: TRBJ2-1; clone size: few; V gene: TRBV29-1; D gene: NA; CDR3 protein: CSVKTDYNEQFF; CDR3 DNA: TGCAGCGTCAAGACAGACTACAATGAGCAGTTCTTC
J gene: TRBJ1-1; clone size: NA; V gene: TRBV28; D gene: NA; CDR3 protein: CASSFVSRANTEAFF; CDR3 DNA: TGTGCCAGCAGTTTTGTTTCCAGGGCGAACACTGAAGCTTTCTTT
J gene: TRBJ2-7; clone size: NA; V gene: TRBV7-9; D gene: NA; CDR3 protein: CASTSGVYEQYF; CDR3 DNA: TGTGCCAGCACCTCGGGGGTCTACGAGCAGTACTTC
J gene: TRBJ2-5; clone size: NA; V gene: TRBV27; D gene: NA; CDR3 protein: CASSLEGLQLYF; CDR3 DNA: TGTGCCAGCAGTTTAGAGGGACTCCAATTGTACTTC
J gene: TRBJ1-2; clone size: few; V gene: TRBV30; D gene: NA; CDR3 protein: CAWSVQGGYTF; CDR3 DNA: TGTGCCTGGAGTGTACAGGGTGGCTACACCTTC
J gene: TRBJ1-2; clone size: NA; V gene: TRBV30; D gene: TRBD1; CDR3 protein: CAWSEQGIYGYTF; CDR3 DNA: TGTGCCTGGAGTGAACAGGGGATCTATGGCTACACCTTC
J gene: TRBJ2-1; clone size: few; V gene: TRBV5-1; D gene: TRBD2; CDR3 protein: CASSAIAGKGNEQFF; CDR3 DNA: TGCGCCAGCAGCGCAATAGCGGGAAAGGGGAATGAGCAGTTCTTC
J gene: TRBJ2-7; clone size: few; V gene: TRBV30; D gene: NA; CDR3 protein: CAWSVQGEQYF; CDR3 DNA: TGTGCCTGGAGCGTCCAGGGCGAGCAGTACTTC
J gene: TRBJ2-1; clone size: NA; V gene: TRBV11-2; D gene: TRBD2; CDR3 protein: CASSPSLAASYNEQFF; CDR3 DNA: TGTGCCAGCAGCCCTTCCCTAGCGGCCTCCTACAATGAGCAGTTCTTC
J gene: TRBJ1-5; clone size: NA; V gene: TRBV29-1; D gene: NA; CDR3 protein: CSVELREGQPQHF; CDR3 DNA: TGCAGCGTTGAGCTAAGGGAGGGTCAGCCCCAGCATTTT
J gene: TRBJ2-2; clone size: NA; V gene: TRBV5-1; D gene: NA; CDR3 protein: CASSLLIFGGTGELFF; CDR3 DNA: TGCGCCAGCAGCTTGCTGATTTTCGGGGGAACCGGGGAGCTGTTTTTT
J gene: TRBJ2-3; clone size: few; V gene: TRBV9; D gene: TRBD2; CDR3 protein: CASSSRLAPNTDTQYF; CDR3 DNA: TGTGCCAGCAGCTCCAGACTAGCTCCTAACACAGATACGCAGTATTTT
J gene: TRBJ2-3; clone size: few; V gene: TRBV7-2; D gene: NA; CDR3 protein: CASSDRTSTDTQYF; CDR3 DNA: TGTGCCAGCAGCGACAGGACTAGCACAGATACGCAGTATTTT
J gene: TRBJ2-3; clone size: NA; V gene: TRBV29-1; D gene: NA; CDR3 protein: CSVGQRLTDTQYF; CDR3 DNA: TGCAGCGTTGGGCAGCGCCTTACAGATACGCAGTATTTT
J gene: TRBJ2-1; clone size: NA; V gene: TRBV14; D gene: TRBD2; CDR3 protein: CASSLLAGLFSYNEQFF; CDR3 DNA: TGTGCCAGCAGCCTACTAGCGGGACTCTTCTCCTACAATGAGCAGTTCTTC
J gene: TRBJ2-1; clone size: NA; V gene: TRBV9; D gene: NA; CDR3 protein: CASSGTPSSYNEQFF; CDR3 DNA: TGTGCCAGCAGCGGTACCCCGAGCTCCTACAATGAGCAGTTCTTC
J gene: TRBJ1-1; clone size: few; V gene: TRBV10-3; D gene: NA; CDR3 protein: CAISEIEGTEAFF; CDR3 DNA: TGTGCCATCAGTGAGATAGAGGGCACTGAAGCTTTCTTT
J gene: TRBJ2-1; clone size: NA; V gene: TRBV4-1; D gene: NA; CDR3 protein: CASSPGQGPYNEQFF; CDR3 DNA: TGCGCCAGCAGCCCCGGCCAGGGCCCCTACAATGAGCAGTTCTTC
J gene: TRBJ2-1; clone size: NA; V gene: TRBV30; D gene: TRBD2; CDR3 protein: CAWSGGSSYNEQFF; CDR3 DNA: TGTGCCTGGAGTGGCGGGAGCTCCTACAATGAGCAGTTCTTC
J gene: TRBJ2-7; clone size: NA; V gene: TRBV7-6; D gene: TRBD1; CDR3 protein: CASSQSTGQTYEQYF; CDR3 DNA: TGTGCCAGCAGCCAATCAACGGGACAGACTTACGAGCAGTACTTC
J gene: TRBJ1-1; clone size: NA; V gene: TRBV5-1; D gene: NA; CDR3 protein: CASSLATGGTEAFF; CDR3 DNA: TGCGCCAGCAGCTTGGCGACAGGAGGCACTGAAGCTTTCTTT
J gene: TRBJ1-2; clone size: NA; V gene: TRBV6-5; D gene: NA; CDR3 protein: CASSYSRGYGYTF; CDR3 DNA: TGTGCCAGCAGTTACTCTAGAGGCTATGGCTACACCTTC
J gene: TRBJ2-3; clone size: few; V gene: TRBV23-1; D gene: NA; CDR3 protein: CATAQGRADTQYF; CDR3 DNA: TGCGCCACAGCACAGGGTCGGGCAGATACGCAGTATTTT
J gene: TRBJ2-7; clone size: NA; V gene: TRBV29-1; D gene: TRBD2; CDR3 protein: CSVLAGGYEQYF; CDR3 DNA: TGCAGCGTTCTAGCGGGTGGTTACGAGCAGTACTTC
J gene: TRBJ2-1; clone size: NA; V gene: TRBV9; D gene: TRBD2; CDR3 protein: CASSVLAGGYNEQFF; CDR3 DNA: TGTGCCAGCAGCGTCCTAGCGGGAGGGTACAATGAGCAGTTCTTC
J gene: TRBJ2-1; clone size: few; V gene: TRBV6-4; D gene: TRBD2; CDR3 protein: CASSRGLAGEDEQFF; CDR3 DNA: TGTGCCAGCAGTCGTGGACTAGCGGGAGAAGATGAGCAGTTCTTC
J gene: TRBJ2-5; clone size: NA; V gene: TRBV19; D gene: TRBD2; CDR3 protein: CASSIRGEETQYF; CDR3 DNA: TGTGCCAGTAGTATCCGGGGGGAAGAGACCCAGTACTTC